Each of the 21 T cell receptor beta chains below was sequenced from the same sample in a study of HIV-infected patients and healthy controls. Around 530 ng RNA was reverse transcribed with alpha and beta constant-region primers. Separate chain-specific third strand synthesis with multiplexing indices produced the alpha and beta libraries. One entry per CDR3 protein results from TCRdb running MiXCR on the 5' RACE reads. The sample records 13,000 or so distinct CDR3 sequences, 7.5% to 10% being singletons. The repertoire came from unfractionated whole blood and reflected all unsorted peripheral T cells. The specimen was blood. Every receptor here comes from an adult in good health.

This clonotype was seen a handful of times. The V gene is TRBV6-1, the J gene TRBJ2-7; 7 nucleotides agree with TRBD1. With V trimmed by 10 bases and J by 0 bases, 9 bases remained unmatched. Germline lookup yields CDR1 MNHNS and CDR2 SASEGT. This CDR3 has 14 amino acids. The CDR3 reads CAIKDRTHSYEQYF. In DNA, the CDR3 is TGTGCCATCAAGGACAGGACACACTCCTACGAGCAGTACTTC.

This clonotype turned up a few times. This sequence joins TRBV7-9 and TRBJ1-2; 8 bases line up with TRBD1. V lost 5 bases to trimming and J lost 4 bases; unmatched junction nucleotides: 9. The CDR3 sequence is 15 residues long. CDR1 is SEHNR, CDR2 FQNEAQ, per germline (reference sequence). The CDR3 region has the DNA TGTGCCAGCAGCGCGCAGGGGGCGGAAGGCTATGGCTACACCTTC. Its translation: CASSAQGAEGYGYTF.

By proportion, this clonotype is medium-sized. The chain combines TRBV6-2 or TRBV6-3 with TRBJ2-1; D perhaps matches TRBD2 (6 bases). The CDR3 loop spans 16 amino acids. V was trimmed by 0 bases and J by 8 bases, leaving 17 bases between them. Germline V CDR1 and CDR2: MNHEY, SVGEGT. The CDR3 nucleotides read TGTGCCAGCAGTTACTCTCGGGGGTTCTTCAACGATGAGCAGTTCTTC. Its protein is CASSYSRGFFNDEQFF.

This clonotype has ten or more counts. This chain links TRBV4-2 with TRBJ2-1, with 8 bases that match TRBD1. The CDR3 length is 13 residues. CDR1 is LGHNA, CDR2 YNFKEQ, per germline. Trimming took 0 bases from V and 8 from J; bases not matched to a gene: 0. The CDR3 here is CASSQETGDEQFF. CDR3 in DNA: TGTGCCAGCAGCCAAGAGACAGGGGATGAGCAGTTCTTC.

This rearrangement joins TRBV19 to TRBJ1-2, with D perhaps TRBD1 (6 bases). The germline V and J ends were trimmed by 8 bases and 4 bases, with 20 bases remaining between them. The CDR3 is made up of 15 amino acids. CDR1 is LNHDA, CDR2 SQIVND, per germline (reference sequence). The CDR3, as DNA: TGTGCCAGTCGAACGAGTAACAGGGACTCCTATGGCTACACCTTC. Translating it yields CASRTSNRDSYGYTF.

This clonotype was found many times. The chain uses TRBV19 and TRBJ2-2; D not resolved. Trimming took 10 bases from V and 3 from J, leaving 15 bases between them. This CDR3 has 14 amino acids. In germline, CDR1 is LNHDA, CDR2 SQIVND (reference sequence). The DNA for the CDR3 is TGTGCCACCTCGGCCCCCGGCGACACCGGGGAGCTGTTTTTT. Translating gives CATSAPGDTGELFF. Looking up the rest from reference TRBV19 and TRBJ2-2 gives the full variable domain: DGGITQSPKYLFRKEGQNVTLSCEQNLNHDAMYWYRQDPGQGLRLIYYSQIVNDFQKGDIAEGYSVSREKKESFPLTVTSAQKNPTAFYLCATSAPGDTGELFFGEGSRLTVL.

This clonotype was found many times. The CDR3 reads CASSQVPGGILAGNQETQYF. The CDR3, as DNA: TGCGCCAGCAGCCAAGTCCCGGGGGGGATACTAGCGGGGAACCAAGAGACCCAGTACTTC. The chain joins TRBV4-3 to TRBJ2-5; 10 bases align to TRBD2. The germline V gene encodes CDR1 LGHNA and CDR2 YSLEER. With V trimmed by 1 base and J by 0 bases, 14 bases remained unmatched. The CDR3 runs 20 residues.

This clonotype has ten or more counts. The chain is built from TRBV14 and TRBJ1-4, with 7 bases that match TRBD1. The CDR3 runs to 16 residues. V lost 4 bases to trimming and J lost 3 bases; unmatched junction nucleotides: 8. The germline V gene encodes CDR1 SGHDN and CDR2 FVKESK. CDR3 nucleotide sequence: TGTGCCAGCAGCCCCGGCAGGGGGGGATCTAATGAAAAACTGTTTTTT. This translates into CASSPGRGGSNEKLFF.

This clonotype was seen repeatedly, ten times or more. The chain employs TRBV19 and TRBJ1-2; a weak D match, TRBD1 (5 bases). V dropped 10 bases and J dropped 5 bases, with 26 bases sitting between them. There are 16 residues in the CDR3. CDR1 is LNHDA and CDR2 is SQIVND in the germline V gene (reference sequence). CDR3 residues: CATTPGGNPKGYGYTF. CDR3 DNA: TGTGCCACTACACCCGGGGGGAACCCAAAGGGGTATGGCTACACCTTC. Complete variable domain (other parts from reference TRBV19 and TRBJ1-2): DGGITQSPKYLFRKEGQNVTLSCEQNLNHDAMYWYRQDPGQGLRLIYYSQIVNDFQKGDIAEGYSVSREKKESFPLTVTSAQKNPTAFYLCATTPGGNPKGYGYTFGSGTRLTVV.

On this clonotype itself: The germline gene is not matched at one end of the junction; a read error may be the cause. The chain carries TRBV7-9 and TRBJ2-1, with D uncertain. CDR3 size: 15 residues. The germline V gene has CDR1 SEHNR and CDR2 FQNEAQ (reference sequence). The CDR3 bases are TGTGACAGCAGCCCTACGGTGCCTCCCAGATCCGAGCAGTTCTTC. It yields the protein CDSSPTVPPRSEQFF.

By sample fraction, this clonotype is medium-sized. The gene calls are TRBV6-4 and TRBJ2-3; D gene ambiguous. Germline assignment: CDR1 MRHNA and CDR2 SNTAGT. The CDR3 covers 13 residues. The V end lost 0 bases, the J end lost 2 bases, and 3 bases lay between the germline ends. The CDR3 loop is CASSDSTTDTQYF. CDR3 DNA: TGTGCCAGCAGTGACTCGACCACAGATACGCAGTATTTT.

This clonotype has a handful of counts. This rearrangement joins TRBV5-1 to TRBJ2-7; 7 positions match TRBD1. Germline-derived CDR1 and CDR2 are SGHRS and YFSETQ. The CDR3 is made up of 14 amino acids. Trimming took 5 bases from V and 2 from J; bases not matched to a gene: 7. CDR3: CASRGDRPPYEQYF. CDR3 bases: TGCGCCAGCAGAGGGGACAGACCGCCCTACGAGCAGTACTTC.

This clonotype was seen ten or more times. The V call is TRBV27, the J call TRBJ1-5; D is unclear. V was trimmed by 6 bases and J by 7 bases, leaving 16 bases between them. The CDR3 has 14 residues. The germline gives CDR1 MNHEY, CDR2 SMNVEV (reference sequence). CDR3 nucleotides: TGTGCCAGCAGCCCCTGGGCCAGGTACCAGCCCCAGCATTTT. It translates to CASSPWARYQPQHF.

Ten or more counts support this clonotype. The CDR3 DNA follows: TGTGCCAGCAGTTACTCGATACATCCTAGCTCCGGGGAGCTGTTTTTT. It specifies CASSYSIHPSSGELFF. The V call is TRBV6-6, the J call TRBJ2-2; a weak D match, TRBD2 (5 bases). Germline loops: CDR1 MNHNY, CDR2 SVGAGI (reference sequence). This CDR3 is 16 amino acids long. V was trimmed by 0 bases and J by 6 bases, leaving 14 bases between them.

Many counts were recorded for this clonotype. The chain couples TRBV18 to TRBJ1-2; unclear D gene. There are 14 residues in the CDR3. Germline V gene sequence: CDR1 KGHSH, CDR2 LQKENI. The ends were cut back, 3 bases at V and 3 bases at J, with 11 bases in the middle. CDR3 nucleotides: TGTGCCAGCTCACCTAAAGATGGGGACTATGGCTACACCTTC. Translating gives CASSPKDGDYGYTF.

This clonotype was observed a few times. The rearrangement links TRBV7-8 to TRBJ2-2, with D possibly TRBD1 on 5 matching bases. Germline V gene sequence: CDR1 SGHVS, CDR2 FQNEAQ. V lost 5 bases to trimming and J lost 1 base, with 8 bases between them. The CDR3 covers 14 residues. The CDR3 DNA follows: TGTGCCAGCAGCCGTACAGGGAACACCGGGGAGCTGTTTTTT. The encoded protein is CASSRTGNTGELFF. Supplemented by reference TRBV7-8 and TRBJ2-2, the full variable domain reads GAGVSQSPRYKVAKRGQDVALRCDPISGHVSLFWYQQALGQGPEFLTYFQNEAQLDKSGLPSDRFFAERPEGSVSTLKIQRTQQEDSAVYLCASSRTGNTGELFFGEGSRLTVL.

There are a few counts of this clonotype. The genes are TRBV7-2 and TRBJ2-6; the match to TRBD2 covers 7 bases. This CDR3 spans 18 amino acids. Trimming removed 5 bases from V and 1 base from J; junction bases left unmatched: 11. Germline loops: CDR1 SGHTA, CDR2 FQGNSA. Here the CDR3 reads CASSIRSGRSSGANVLTF. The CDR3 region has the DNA TGTGCCAGCAGCATAAGATCCGGGAGGTCTTCTGGGGCCAACGTCCTGACTTTC.

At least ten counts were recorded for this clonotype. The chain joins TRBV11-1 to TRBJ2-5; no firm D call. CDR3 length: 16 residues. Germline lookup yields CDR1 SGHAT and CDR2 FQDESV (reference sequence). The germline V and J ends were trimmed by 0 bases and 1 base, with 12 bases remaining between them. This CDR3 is CASSLAVAPIQETQYF. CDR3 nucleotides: TGTGCCAGCAGCTTAGCGGTTGCCCCAATCCAAGAGACCCAGTACTTC.

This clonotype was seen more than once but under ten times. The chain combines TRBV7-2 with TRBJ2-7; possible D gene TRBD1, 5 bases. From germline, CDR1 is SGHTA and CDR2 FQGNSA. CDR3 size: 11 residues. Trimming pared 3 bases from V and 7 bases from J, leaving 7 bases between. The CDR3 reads CASSLGREQYF. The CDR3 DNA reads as TGTGCCAGCAGCTTGGGGCGGGAGCAGTACTTC.

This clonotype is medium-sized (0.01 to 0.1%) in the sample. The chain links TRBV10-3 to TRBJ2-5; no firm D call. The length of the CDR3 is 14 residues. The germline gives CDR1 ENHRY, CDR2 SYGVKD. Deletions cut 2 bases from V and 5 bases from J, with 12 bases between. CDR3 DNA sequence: TGTGCCATCAGTGAGAGGGTAGAGTCGGAGACCCAGTACTTC. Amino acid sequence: CAISERVESETQYF.

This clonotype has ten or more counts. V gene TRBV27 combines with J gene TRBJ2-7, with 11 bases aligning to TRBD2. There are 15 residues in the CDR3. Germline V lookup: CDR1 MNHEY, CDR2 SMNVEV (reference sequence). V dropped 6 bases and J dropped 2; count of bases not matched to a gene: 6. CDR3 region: CASSPSGRPTYEQYF. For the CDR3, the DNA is TGTGCCAGCAGCCCTAGCGGGAGGCCAACCTACGAGCAGTACTTC.